The source of this T cell receptor (beta chain) is a study of PD-L1 blockade in urothelial cancer. Study details: Analyses were performed on blood at 3 weeks after treatment start (the second dose) and at 6 weeks. There were a median of roughly 140,000 T cells in blood samples.

Trimming cost V 8 bases and J 2 bases, with 8 bases left between them. This CDR3 is built from 12 residues. CDR1 and CDR2 (germline): MNHEY, SVGAGI. A single count supports this clone. Documented time point: peripheral blood 6 weeks after treatment start. Locally advanced or metastatic urothelial carcinoma affected the patients. Synthetic templates analogous to TCR were spiked into all PCRs individually. Profiled with immunoSEQ multiplex PCR; TCRdb holds only in-frame clones, not every one. The repertoire holds 35,000 to 40,000 clones, 75% to 90% seen once, with 24% in the top ten. The material sequenced was PBMCs, taken around atezolizumab (anti-PD-L1) treatment. The J gene is TRBJ2-3, the V gene TRBV6-5; D is undetermined. The clonotype originates from a man in his fifties or sixties with urothelial cancer. The CDR3 bases are TGTGCCAGCGGAACAGTCACAGATACGCAGTATTTT. This translates into CASGTVTDTQYF.